This TCR beta chain was identified in a study of T cells of healthy individuals. V was shortened by 9 bases and J by 2 bases, with 15 bases between the two germline ends. Per germline, CDR1 KGHDR and CDR2 SFDVKD. The CDR3 has 14 residues. TCRdb processed the 5' RACE reads anew with MiXCR; each CDR3 protein has one entry. The data show roughly 87,000 distinct CDR3 sequences, approximately 16% seen once. This chain joins TRBV24-1 and TRBJ1-1; weak D call: TRBD1 (6 bases). This TCR derives from a human donor in good health. The CDR3 sequence: CATRPTGANTEAFF. The CDR3 DNA follows: TGTGCCACCCGACCGACAGGAGCTAACACTGAAGCTTTCTTT.